This T cell receptor (beta chain) was recovered during a study of blood T cell repertoires in COVID-19. Overall study context: Acute-phase and convalescent COVID-19 samples originated in the United States, Italy and Spain. The cDNA or gDNA used as material had been derived from T cells, B-cell-depleted T cells, or PBMCs.

Germline V gene data show CDR1 as LNHNV and CDR2 as YYDKDF (reference sequence). The length of the CDR3 is 15 residues. The V gene lost 0 bases and the J gene lost 1 base, with 8 bases spanning the gap. Method: immunoSEQ multiplex PCR; TCRdb's copy keeps in-frame clones and lacks some. This sample carries about 330,000 clones, approximately 87% of them seen once, and the ten largest clones take about 3.9%. The receptor was isolated from a woman aged 50 to 65 with active or convalescent COVID-19. The sequenced material came from peripheral blood. This sequence joins TRBV15 and TRBJ2-3; D remains unclear. CDR3 region: CATSRESFGTDTQYF. The CDR3 DNA reads TGTGCCACCAGCAGAGAGAGCTTTGGCACAGATACGCAGTATTTT. The whole variable domain, filled in from reference TRBV15 and TRBJ2-3, reads DAMVIQNPRYQVTQFGKPVTLSCSQTLNHNVMYWYQQKSSQAPKLLFHYYDKDFNNEADTPDNFQSRRPNTSFCFLDIRSPGLGDTAMYLCATSRESFGTDTQYFGPGTRLTVL.